This T cell receptor (beta chain) was sequenced in a study of control samples from healthy donors and cancer patients. Using immunoSEQ multiplex PCR, the repertoire was profiled, and TCRdb retains in-frame clones only, with some absent. The sample holds about 110,000 clones, about 80% seen once. CDR3 length equals 14 residues. Germline CDR1 is SQVTM and CDR2 is ANQGSEA. The ends were cut back, 5 bases at V and 2 bases at J, with 13 bases in the middle. V is TRBV29-1 and J is TRBJ1-5; D remains unclear. The sequence was collected from a man younger than 30 in good health. The sample consisted of blood. The CDR3 sequence: CSVCDGRGNQPQHF. The CDR3 DNA reads as TGCAGCGTTTGCGACGGAAGGGGCAATCAGCCCCAGCATTTT.